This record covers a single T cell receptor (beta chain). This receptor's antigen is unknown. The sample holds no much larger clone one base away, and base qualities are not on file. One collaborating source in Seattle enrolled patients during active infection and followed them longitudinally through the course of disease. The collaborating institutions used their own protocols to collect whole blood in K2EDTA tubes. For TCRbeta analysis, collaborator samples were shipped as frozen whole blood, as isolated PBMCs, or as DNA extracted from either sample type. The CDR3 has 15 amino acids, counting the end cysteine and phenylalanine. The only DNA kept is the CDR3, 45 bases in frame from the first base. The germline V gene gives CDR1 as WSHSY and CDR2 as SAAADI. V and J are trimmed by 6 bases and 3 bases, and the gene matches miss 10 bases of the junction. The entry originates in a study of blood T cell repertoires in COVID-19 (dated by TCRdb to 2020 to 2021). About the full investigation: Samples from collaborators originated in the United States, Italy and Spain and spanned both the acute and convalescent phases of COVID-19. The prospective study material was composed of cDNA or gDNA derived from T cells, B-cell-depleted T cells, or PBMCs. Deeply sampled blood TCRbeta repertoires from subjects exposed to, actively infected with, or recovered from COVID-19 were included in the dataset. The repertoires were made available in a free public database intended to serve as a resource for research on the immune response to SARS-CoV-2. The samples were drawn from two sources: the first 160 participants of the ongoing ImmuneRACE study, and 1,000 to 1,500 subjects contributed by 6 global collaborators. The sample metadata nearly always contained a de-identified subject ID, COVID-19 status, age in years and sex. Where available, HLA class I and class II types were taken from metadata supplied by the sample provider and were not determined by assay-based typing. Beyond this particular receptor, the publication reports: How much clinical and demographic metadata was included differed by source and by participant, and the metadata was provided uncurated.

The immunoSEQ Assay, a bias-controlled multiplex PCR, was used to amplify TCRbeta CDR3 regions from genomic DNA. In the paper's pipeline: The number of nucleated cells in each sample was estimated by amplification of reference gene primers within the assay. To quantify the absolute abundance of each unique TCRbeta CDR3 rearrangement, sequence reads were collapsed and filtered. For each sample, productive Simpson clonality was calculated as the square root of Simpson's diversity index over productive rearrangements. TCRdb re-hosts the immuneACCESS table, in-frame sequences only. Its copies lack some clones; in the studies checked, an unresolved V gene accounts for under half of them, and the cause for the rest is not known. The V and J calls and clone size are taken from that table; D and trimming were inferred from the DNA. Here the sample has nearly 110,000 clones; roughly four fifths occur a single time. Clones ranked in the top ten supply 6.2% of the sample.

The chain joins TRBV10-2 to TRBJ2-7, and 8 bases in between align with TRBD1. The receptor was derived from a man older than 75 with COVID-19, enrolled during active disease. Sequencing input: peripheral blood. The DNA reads TGCGCCAGCAGAGACCGGACAGGGAGACGCTACGAGCAGTACTTC. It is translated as CASRDRTGRRYEQYF.